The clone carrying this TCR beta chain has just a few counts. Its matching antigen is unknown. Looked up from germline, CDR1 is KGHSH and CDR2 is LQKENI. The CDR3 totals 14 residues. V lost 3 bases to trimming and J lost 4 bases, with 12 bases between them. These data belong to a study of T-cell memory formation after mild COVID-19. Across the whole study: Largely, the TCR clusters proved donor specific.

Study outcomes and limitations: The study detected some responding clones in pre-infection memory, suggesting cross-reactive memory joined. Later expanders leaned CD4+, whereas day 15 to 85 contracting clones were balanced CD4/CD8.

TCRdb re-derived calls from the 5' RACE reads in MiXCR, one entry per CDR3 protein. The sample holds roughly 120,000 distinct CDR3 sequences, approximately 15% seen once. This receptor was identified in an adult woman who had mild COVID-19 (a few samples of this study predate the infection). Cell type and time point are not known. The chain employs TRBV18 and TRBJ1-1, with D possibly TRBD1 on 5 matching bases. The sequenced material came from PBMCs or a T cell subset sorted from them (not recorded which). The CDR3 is CASSPKTDVTEAFF. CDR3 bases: TGTGCCAGCTCACCCAAGACAGATGTCACTGAAGCTTTCTTT.